These 3 T cell receptor beta chains originate from one sample sequenced in a study of blood T cell repertoires in COVID-19. TCRdb's copy holds only in-frame clones and misses some; the assay was immunoSEQ multiplex PCR. The sample lists around 130,000 clones, roughly 89% seen once, with approximately 3.5% in the top ten. Sequenced input: PBMCs or T cells enriched from blood (not recorded which). These receptors all come from a woman aged 25-40 years who had recovered from COVID-19.

This clone is a singleton in its sample. The CDR3 nucleotides read TGTGCCAGCAGTCCCCTAGGTATATTGGGGGCACTCTACCGTTCGAATTCACCCCTCCACTTT. It codes for CASSPLGILGALYRSNSPLHF. V is TRBV28 and J is TRBJ1-6; the D gene is possibly TRBD1 (6 bases). CDR1 MDHEN and CDR2 SYDVKM come from the germline V gene. The CDR3 totals 21 residues. V lost 5 bases and J 7 bases, leaving 33 bases between the germline ends.

The genes are TRBV2 and TRBJ1-3; D is uncertain. Deletions cut 4 bases from V and 2 bases from J, with 9 bases between. The germline V gene encodes CDR1 SNHLY and CDR2 FYNNEI. This CDR3 contains 14 residues. CDR3 sequence (DNA): TGTGCCAGCAGTGTGGAGGCAGCTGGAAACACCATATATTTT. Its protein product is CASSVEAAGNTIYF.

The rearrangement links TRBV24-1 to TRBJ1-4; D ambiguous. Per germline, CDR1 KGHDR and CDR2 SFDVKD. The CDR3 length is 12 residues. V was cut by 2 bases and J by 7 bases, with 4 bases left in between. The DNA of the CDR3 is TGTGCCACCAGTGATTCTCTTGAAAAACTGTTTTTT. This codes for CATSDSLEKLFF.